Below, 6 T cell receptor beta chains from the same sample are listed, as sequenced in a study of response to subunit inactivated influenza vaccine. TCRdb used MiXCR to reprocess the RT-PCR reads, holding one entry per CDR3 protein. The table lists about 520,000 distinct CDR3 sequences, around 25% of them singletons. This sample comprised CD4+ T cells sorted from PBMCs, obtained roughly 5 days after vaccination. All receptors come from a man aged 50 to 59 who received an inactivated influenza vaccine.

This clonotype was seen a handful of times. V gene TRBV6-6 combines with J gene TRBJ2-5, with 8 bases that match TRBD1. J gave up 5 bases and V 11 bases, and 7 bases lay outside the gene matches. Germline V lookup: CDR1 MNHNY, CDR2 SVGAGI (reference sequence). The CDR3 sequence is 12 residues long. The CDR3 DNA is TGTGCCTTCGGGACAGGCCCCGAGACCCAGTACTTC. Translation gives CAFGTGPETQYF.

The rearrangement joins TRBV29-1 to TRBJ2-2; D remains ambiguous. V was cut by 6 bases and J by 3 bases, with 5 bases left in between. The CDR3 has 11 amino acids. Per the germline V gene, CDR1 is SQVTM and CDR2 is ANQGSEA. DNA of the CDR3: TGCAGCGTGAAAGACACCGGGGAGCTGTTTTTT. Translating gives CSVKDTGELFF.

The chain combines TRBV24-1 with TRBJ2-1; a weak D match, TRBD2 (6 bases). CDR1 and CDR2 (germline): KGHDR, SFDVKD. Trimming took off 6 bases at V and 4 bases at J, with 18 bases between the two ends. This CDR3 is built from 16 residues. The CDR3 loop is CATSHPIAGSYNEQFF. In nucleotides, the CDR3 is TGTGCCACCAGTCACCCGATCGCGGGATCATACAATGAGCAGTTCTTC.

In this sample, this clonotype turned up a few times. V usage is TRBV11-1 and J usage is TRBJ2-5; tentatively, D is TRBD2 (5 bases). The CDR3 loop spans 18 amino acids. CDR1 is SGHAT, CDR2 FQDESV, per germline (reference sequence). Trimming cost V 3 bases and J 3 bases, with 23 bases left between them. Here the CDR3 reads CASSLPPLGRGGKETQYF. In DNA form, the CDR3 reads TGTGCCAGCAGCTTGCCTCCCTTGGGCCGAGGAGGAAAAGAGACCCAGTACTTC.

The V call is TRBV6-1, the J call TRBJ2-1, with 10 bases lining up with TRBD2. The CDR3 runs to 15 residues. With 8 bases clipped from V and 6 bases from J, the junction kept 10 bases outside the gene matches. Germline V gives CDR1 MNHNS, CDR2 SASEGT. The chain's CDR3 is CASRPSGGAPNEQFF. The CDR3 nucleotides read TGTGCCAGCCGCCCTAGCGGGGGCGCCCCCAATGAGCAGTTCTTC.

This clonotype was recorded many times. The rearrangement joins TRBV29-1 to TRBJ2-3, with D unclear. In germline, CDR1 is SQVTM, CDR2 ANQGSEA. The CDR3 is 14 amino acids. The ends were cut back, 3 bases at V and 2 bases at J, with 12 bases in the middle. CDR3 amino acids: CSVEGSQPTDTQYF. The CDR3 DNA reads TGCAGCGTTGAGGGCAGTCAGCCCACAGATACGCAGTATTTT.